This T cell receptor beta chain was profiled in a study of shared clonotypes between healthy human individuals. Libraries were prepared by immunoSEQ multiplex PCR; TCRdb keeps only in-frame clonotypes and omits some of them. Among roughly 700,000 clones listed, about 74% were seen once. This clone has only a few counts. CDR1 and CDR2 (germline): MNHNS, SASEGT. This CDR3 has 16 amino acids. V trimming: 4 bases; J trimming: 7 bases; junction bases outside the gene matches: 10. J is TRBJ2-3 and V is TRBV6-1; 11 bases are a match to TRBD2. Sequencing was performed on memory CD4+ T cells sorted from blood. Subset noted: CD45RA-negative fraction. The clonotype comes from a woman in her thirties in good health. The CDR3 nucleotides read TGTGCCAGCAGTGCCCCCGGGACTAGCGGCTTTAATACGCAGTATTTT. Translation: CASSAPGTSGFNTQYF.